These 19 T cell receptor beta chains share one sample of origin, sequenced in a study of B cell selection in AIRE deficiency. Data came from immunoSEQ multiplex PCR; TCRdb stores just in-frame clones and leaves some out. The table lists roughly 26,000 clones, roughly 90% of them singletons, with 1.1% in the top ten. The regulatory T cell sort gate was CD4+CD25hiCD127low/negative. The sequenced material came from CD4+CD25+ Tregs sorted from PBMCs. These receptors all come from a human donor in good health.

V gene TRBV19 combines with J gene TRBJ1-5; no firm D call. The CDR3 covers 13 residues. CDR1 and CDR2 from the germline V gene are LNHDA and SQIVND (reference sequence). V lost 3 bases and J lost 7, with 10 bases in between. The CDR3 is CASSMGSGQPQHF. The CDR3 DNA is TGTGCCAGTAGTATGGGGTCTGGACAGCCCCAGCATTTT.

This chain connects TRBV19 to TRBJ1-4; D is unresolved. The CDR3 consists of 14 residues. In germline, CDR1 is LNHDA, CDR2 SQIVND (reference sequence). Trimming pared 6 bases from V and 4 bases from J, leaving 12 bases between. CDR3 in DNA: TGTGCCAGTAGAAGAGGCTGGGGTAATGAAAAACTGTTTTTT. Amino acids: CASRRGWGNEKLFF.

As DNA, the CDR3 is TGTGCCAGCAGCGGGCAGAGCAGCTCCTATAATTCACCCCTCCACTTT. It encodes CASSGQSSSYNSPLHF. The genes are TRBV7-9 and TRBJ1-6; unclear D gene. The V gene lost 5 bases and the J gene lost 0 bases, with 11 bases spanning the gap. Germline lookup yields CDR1 SEHNR and CDR2 FQNEAQ (reference sequence). The CDR3 is 16 amino acids.

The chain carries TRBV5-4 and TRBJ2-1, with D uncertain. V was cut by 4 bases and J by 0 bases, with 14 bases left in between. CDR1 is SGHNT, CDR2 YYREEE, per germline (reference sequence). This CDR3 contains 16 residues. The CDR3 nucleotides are TGTGCCAGCAGCCCAGCTACCCCATTCTCCTACAATGAGCAGTTCTTC. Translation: CASSPATPFSYNEQFF.

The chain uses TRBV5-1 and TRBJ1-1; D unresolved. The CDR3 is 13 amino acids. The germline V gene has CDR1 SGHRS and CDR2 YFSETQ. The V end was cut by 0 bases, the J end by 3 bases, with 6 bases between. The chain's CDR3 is CASSLESDTEAFF. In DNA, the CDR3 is TGCGCCAGCAGCTTGGAATCGGACACTGAAGCTTTCTTT.

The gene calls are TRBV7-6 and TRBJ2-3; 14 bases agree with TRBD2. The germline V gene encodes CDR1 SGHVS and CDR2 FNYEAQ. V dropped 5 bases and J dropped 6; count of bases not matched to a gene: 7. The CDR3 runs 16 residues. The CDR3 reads CASSKGLAGAGDTQYF. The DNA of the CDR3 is TGTGCCAGCAGCAAGGGACTAGCGGGGGCGGGGGATACGCAGTATTTT. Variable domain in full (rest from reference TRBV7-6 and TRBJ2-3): GAGVSQSPRYKVTKRGQDVALRCDPISGHVSLYWYRQALGQGPEFLTYFNYEAQQDKSGLPNDRFSAERPEGSISTLTIQRTEQRDSAMYRCASSKGLAGAGDTQYFGPGTRLTVL.

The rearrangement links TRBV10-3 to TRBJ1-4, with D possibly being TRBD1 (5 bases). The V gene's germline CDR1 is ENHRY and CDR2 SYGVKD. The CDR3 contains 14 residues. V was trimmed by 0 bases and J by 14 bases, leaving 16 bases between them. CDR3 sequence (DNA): TGTGCCATCAGTGAGTCGATTTCCGGGGGGTTTCTGTTTTTT. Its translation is CAISESISGGFLFF.

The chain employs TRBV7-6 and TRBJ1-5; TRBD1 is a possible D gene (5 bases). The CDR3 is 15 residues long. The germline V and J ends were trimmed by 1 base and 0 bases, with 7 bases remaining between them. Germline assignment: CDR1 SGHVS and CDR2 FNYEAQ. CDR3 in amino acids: CASSLGGYSNQPQHF. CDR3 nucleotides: TGTGCCAGCAGCTTAGGGGGGTATAGCAATCAGCCCCAGCATTTT.

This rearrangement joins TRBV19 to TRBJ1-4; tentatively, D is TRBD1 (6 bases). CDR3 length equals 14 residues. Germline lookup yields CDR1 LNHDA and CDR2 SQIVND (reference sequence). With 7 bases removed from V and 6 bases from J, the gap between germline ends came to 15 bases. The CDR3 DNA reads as TGTGCCAGTATAAGGGGGGGCAAGGATGAAAAACTGTTTTTT. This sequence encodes CASIRGGKDEKLFF.

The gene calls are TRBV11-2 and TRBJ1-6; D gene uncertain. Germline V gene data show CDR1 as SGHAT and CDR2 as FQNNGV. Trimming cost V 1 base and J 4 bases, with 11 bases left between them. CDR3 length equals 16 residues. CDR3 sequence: CASSLGMGSYNSPLHF. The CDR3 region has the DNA TGTGCCAGCAGCTTAGGGATGGGATCTTATAATTCACCCCTCCACTTT.

The chain's CDR3 is CSVELSGTEQFF. DNA for the CDR3: TGCAGCGTTGAACTATCTGGCACAGAGCAGTTCTTC. This chain links TRBV29-1 with TRBJ2-1; D is unresolved. Germline-derived CDR1 and CDR2 are SQVTM and ANQGSEA. The CDR3 contains 12 residues. V was clipped by 2 bases and J by 10 bases, with 12 bases between them.

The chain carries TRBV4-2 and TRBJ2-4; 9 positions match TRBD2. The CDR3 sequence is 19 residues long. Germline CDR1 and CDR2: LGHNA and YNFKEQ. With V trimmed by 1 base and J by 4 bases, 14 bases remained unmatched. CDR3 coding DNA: TGTGCCAGCAGCCAAGTCCTACTCAAGTCTAGCGGGGAGAAAAACATTCAGTACTTC. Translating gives CASSQVLLKSSGEKNIQYF.

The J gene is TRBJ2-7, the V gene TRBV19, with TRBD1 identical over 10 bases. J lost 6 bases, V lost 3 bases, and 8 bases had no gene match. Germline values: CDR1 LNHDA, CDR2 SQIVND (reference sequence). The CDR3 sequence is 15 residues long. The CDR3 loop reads CASSINLGTGVEQYF. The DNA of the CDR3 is TGTGCCAGTAGTATTAACCTCGGGACAGGGGTCGAGCAGTACTTC.

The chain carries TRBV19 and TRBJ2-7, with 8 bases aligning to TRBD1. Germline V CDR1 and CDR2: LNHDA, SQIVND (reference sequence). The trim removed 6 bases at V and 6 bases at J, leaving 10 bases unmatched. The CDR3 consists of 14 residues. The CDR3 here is CASRRTGIGGEQYF. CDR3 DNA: TGTGCCAGTAGGAGGACAGGGATCGGGGGCGAGCAGTACTTC.

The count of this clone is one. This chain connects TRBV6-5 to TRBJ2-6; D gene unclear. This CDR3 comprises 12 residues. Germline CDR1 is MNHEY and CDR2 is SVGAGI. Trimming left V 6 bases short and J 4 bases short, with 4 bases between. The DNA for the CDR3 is TGTGCCAGCAGGGGGGGGGCCAACGTCCTGACTTTC. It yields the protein CASRGGANVLTF.

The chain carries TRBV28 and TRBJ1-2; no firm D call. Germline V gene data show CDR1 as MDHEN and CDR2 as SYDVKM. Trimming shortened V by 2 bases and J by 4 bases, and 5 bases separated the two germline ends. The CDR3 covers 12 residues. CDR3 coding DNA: TGTGCCAGCAGTTTAAAGGGCTATGGCTACACCTTC. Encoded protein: CASSLKGYGYTF.

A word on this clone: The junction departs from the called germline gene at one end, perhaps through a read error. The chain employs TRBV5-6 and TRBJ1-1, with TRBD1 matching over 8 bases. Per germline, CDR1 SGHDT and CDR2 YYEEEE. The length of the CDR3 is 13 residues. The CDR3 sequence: CASSLGRGPEAFF. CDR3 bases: TGTGCCAGCAGTTTGGGCAGGGGGCCTGAAGCTTTCTTT.

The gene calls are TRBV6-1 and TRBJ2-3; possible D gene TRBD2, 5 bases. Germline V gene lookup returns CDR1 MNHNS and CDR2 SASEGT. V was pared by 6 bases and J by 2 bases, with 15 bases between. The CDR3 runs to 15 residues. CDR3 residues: CASRASSTYTDTQYF. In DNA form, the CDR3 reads TGTGCCAGCAGGGCTAGCTCTACCTACACAGATACGCAGTATTTT.

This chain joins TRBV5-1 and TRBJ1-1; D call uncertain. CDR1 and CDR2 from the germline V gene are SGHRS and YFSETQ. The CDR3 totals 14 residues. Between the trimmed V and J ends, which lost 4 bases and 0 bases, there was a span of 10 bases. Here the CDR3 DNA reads TGCGCCAGCAGCCCGGAAGTAATGAACACTGAAGCTTTCTTT. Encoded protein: CASSPEVMNTEAFF.